This TCR beta chain emerged from a study of T cell repertoires in cytomegalovirus infection. Study details: Selection of CMV epitopes for the study included recently identified HLA-C-restricted and well-studied HLA-B-restricted ones. Based on public TCR beta signatures, there were indications of CMV infection and of a matching HLA type.

In the case of this clonotype: The antigen remains unidentified.

Study results and limitations: The response measured ex vivo was dominated by TCR beta clonotypes (HLA-C-restricted and CMV-specific).

Trimming removed 3 bases from V and 10 bases from J, with 13 bases in between. This CDR3 has 14 residues. Germline lookup yields CDR1 MGHRA and CDR2 YSYEKL. TCRdb passed the reads through MiXCR, listing each CDR3 protein once. This sample has roughly 920,000 distinct CDR3 sequences, with approximately 31% found just once. V and J are TRBV4-1 and TRBJ1-6; D unclear. The sequences come from cultured CD8+ T cells from PBMCs, collected from culture after CMV antigen stimulation. The source of this sequence is a human donor in good health (CMV status not recorded). Some clones in this sample may be carry-over from other donors' samples. The CDR3 protein is CASSQAGSRSPLHF. CDR3 coding DNA: TGCGCCAGCAGCCAGGCGGGGTCGCGGTCACCCCTCCACTTT.